The clone carrying this T cell receptor (beta chain) was seen a few times. TCRdb re-called the PCR reads with MiXCR. The table records around 34,000 clones, 25% to 30% of them present only once. Each patient came to thyroid surgery without any prior treatment (of any kind). The data originate from a study of metastatic and nonmetastatic thyroid tumors. The CDR3 is 15 amino acids. Germline values: CDR1 MNHEY, CDR2 SVGAGI. Trimming removed 2 bases at V and 2 bases at J, with 12 bases between. The V gene is TRBV6-5, the J gene TRBJ1-2; D possibly corresponds to TRBD1 (5 bases). The sample taken for sequencing was blood. The sequence was obtained from a female donor with papillary thyroid cancer or a benign thyroid nodule (not recorded which). Some clones in this sample may be carry-over from other donors' samples. This CDR3 is CASSYTSGLNYGYTF. CDR3 in DNA: TGTGCCAGCAGTTACACGTCAGGGCTCAACTATGGCTACACCTTC.